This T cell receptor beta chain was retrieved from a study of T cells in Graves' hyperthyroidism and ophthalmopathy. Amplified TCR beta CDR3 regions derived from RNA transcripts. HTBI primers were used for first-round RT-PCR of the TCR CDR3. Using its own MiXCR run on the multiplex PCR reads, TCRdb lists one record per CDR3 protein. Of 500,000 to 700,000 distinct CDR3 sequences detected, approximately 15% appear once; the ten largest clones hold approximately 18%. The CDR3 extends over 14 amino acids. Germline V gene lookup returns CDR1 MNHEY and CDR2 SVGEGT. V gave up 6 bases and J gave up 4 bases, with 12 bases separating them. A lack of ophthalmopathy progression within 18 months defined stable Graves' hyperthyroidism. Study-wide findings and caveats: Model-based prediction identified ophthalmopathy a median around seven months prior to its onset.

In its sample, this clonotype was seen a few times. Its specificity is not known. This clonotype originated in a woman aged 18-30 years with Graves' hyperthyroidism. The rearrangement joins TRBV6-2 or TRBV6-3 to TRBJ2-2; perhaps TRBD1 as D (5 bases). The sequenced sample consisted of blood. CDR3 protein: CASRAGKSTGELFF. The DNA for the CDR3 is TGTGCCAGCAGGGCAGGGAAGAGCACCGGGGAGCTGTTTTTT.